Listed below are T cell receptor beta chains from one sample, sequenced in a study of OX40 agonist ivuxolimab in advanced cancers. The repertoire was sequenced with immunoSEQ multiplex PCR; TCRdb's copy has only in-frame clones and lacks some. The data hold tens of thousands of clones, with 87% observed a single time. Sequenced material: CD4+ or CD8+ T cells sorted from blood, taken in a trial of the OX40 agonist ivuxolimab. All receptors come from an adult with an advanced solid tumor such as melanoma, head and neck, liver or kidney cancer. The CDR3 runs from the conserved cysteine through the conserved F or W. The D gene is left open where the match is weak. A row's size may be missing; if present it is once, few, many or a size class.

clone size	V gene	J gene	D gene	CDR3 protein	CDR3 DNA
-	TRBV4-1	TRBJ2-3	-	CASSQESFGLLTDTQYF	TGCGCCAGCAGCCAAGAAAGCTTTGGCCTGCTCACAGATACGCAGTATTTT
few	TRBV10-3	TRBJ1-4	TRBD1	CAISGTGSNEKLFF	TGTGCCATCAGTGGGACAGGGAGTAATGAAAAACTGTTTTTT
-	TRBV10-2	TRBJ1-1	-	CASSEFGPRYGYPFF	TGCGCCAGCAGTGAGTTCGGACCCCGGTATGGTTATCCTTTCTTT
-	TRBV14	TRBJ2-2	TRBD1	CASSQSGTVNTGELFF	TGTGCCAGCAGCCAATCCGGGACAGTGAACACCGGGGAGCTGTTTTTT
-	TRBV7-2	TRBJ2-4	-	CASSSLGRGISQYF	TGTGCCAGCAGCTCCCTGGGTAGGGGTATAAGCCAGTACTTC
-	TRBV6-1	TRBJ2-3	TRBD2	CASGLAGTDTQYF	TGTGCCAGTGGACTAGCGGGGACAGATACGCAGTATTTT
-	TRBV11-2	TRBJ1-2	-	CASSLGNRVADGYTF	TGTGCCAGCAGCTTAGGTAACAGGGTGGCGGACGGCTACACCTTC
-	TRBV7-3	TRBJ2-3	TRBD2	CASSQGLAGGDTQYF	TGTGCCAGCAGCCAGGGACTAGCGGGAGGAGATACGCAGTATTTT
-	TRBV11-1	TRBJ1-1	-	CASSSPGYRLNTEAFF	TGTGCCAGCAGCTCCCCGGGGTACCGCTTGAACACTGAAGCTTTCTTT
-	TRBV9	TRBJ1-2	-	CASSVEPEGLYGYTF	TGTGCCAGCAGCGTAGAACCCGAGGGCCTCTATGGCTACACCTTC
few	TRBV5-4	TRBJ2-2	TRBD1	CASSLAQGGTGELFF	TGTGCCAGCAGCTTGGCACAGGGGGGCACCGGGGAGCTGTTTTTT
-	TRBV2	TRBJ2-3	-	CASTGAVTDTQYF	TGTGCCAGCACAGGGGCCGTGACAGATACGCAGTATTTT
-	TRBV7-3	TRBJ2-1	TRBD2	CASSLTSGSNNEQFF	TGTGCCAGCAGCCTGACTAGCGGGAGTAACAATGAGCAGTTCTTC
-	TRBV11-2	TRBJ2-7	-	CASSSSIDSYEQYF	TGTGCCAGCAGCTCAAGTATCGACAGCTACGAGCAGTACTTC
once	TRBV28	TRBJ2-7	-	CASSMASLSSYEQYF	TGTGCCAGCAGCATGGCGAGCCTGAGCTCCTACGAGCAGTACTTC
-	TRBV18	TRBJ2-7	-	CASSPWSTGTTYEQYF	TGTGCCAGCTCACCATGGTCTACAGGGACAACCTACGAGCAGTACTTC
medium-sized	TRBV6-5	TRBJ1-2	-	CASRQPASNYGYTF	TGTGCCAGCAGACAGCCAGCGTCTAACTATGGCTACACCTTC
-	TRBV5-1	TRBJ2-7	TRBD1	CASSLAQGADEQYF	TGCGCCAGCAGCTTGGCCCAGGGGGCTGATGAGCAGTACTTC
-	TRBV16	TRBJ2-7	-	CASSHTDRYYEQYF	TGTGCCAGCAGCCATACCGACAGGTACTACGAGCAGTACTTC
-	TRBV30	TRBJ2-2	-	CAWLRRGESGELFF	TGTGCCTGGCTCCGGAGGGGGGAATCAGGGGAGCTGTTTTTT
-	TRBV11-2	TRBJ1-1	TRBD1	CASSLSQGIEAFF	TGTGCCAGCAGCTTATCACAGGGGATTGAAGCTTTCTTT
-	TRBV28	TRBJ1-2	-	CASSPGGSDFKGYTF	TGTGCCAGCAGTCCCGGAGGGTCCGACTTTAAGGGCTACACCTTC
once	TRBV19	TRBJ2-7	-	CASSISFVSGGYEQYF	TGTGCCAGTAGTATTAGTTTCGTTTCGGGTGGTTACGAGCAGTACTTC
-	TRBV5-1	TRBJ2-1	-	CASSLEYEQFF	TGCGCCAGCAGCTTGGAATATGAGCAGTTCTTC
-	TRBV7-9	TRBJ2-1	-	CASSFGTTGAQFF	TGTGCCAGCAGCTTCGGGACGACAGGCGCGCAGTTCTTC
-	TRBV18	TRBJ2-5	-	CASSPLQETQYF	TGTGCCAGCTCACCCCTACAAGAGACCCAGTACTTC
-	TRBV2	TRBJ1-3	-	CASSEPGLGNTIYF	TGTGCCAGCAGTGAACCAGGCCTTGGAAACACCATATATTTT
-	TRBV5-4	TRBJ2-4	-	CASSLPGARIQYF	TGTGCCAGCAGCTTGCCGGGGGCCCGCATTCAGTACTTC
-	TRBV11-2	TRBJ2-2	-	CASSLVQGSTGELFF	TGTGCCAGCAGCTTAGTTCAGGGGAGCACCGGGGAGCTGTTTTTT
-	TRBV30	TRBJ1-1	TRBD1	CAAGTGSRAFF	TGTGCCGCGGGGACAGGGAGTCGGGCTTTCTTT
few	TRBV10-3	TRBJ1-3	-	CAINEGAGNTIYF	TGTGCCATCAACGAGGGCGCTGGAAACACCATATATTTT
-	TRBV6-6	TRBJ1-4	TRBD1	CASSFLTGDNEKLFF	TGTGCCAGCAGTTTCCTGACAGGGGACAATGAAAAACTGTTTTTT